The text below deals with one T cell receptor (beta chain). What this receptor recognizes is not known. No base quality information exists; no much larger clone differs at one position. This record comes from a study of cytomegalovirus exposure and HLA in healthy donors (dated by TCRdb to about 2017). Background for the entire study: According to an earlier analysis of 587 of the donors, 150 million to 200 million T cells yielded 117 million unique TCR beta sequences and 250 to 350 Gb of sequence data. The number of donors typed differed by locus, with roughly 620-630 for A, B, C, DRB1 and DQB1, roughly 550 for DQA1, over 600 for DPA1, and around 450 for DPB1. Among 398 genotyped donors of the cohort, an average of roughly 240,000 unique TCR beta nucleotide sequences were sequenced per donor, about a sixth of them non-productive. The study was designed to test whether signatures of past pathogen exposure could be identified by cataloging public T cell receptors. High-throughput TCR immunosequencing, statistical association of individual TCRs with disease status, and machine learning were combined to predict cytomegalovirus infection status. Roughly 300 gigabases of sequencing data and approximately 92 million unique TCR sequences made up an early release that covered fewer than 650 HLA-typed donors. Besides the first cohort of 666 subjects, a separate validation cohort made up of roughly 120 different subjects was used. In a later analysis, previously published TCR beta repertoires from roughly 710 donors were re-analyzed and high-resolution HLA genotyping was added so that TCR occurrence patterns could be studied. Donor age, sex, ethnicity and CMV serostatus were collected together with the repertoire data. All discovery cohort repertoires had been generated on a single sequencing platform. HLA typing covered class I and class II loci at four-digit resolution. An earlier analysis of 587 of the donors applied high-throughput TCR beta sequencing to assess whether each TCR beta V gene segment acted as functional or pseudogenic. Genome-wide SNP genotypes for about 55% of the roughly 670 donors were used in a later genetic analysis, which treated that subset as a discovery cohort. The study used immunosequencing to profile the T cell repertoires of approximately 630 subjects and linked those repertoires to cytomegalovirus serostatus. Because of strong linkage in the cohort, five DR-DQ haplotypes were treated as single units for association and clustering. Of the roughly 400 genotyped donors, about 80% fell in the genetic ancestry cluster associated with self-reported Caucasian donors. In the later analysis, no new phenotypic data were used to find candidate immune exposures; instead, reliance was placed on TCR beta sequences and their occurrence across donors. The investigation overall reported the following: An earlier analysis of some 560 of the donors showed that most TCR beta V segments appeared in productive rearrangements either about 87% or about 30% of the time, which broadly matched IMGT annotations. In a later analysis, most CMV-associated TCR beta chains were found to appear HLA-restricted, with HLA associations seemingly driven largely by CMV exposure. Most TCR sequences were seen in very few donors, while some public TCRs were found in many individuals. A further reported finding was that TCR beta sequences accurately predicted the HLA-A and HLA-B alleles for most subjects in the first cohort. The cohort was sequenced for TCR beta chains only, and without alpha or paired-chain data the features that could be detected were limited. The sequencing pipeline was judged likely to have produced a cluster of highly shared sequence variants as a technical artifact. Compared with the approximately 720-donor mean, donors in an Asian-associated ancestry cluster had fewer N-insertions in productive TCRs, according to a later genetic analysis. At a false discovery rate of 0.05, a later analysis linked under 20,000 TCR beta sequences to specific HLA alleles. The earlier analysis of approximately 560 of the donors excluded approximately 17 rarely observed V segments, including chromosome 9 orphons, because counts were too low. An association between a missense DCLRE1C variant and V-gene and J-gene trimming of TCR beta chains was found in a later genetic analysis and replicated in an independent cohort. The authors suggested that the approach could potentially be generalized to other disease states and immunological phenotypes. Cytomegalovirus status was reported to be diagnosed by the classifier with high specificity and sensitivity in both the original and validation cohorts. Sequencing depth was assumed to be roughly uniform across donors in the presence/absence analyses, though that assumption may not hold. Because the 87-base-pair reads could not distinguish some IMGT-functional V segments, including TRBV6-2 and TRBV6-3, those segments were excluded. In vitro tests confirmed that a few of the cytomegalovirus-associated TCR beta chains recognize cytomegalovirus antigens. Because some donors lacked HLA typing at each locus, the association tests relied only on the typed subset. In a later analysis, HLA-associated TCR beta chains were found to be more clonally expanded and to have lower generation probabilities than equally common non-associated chains. In a later analysis, TCR association rates were found to vary across HLA loci, with the most associated TCRs seen for DRB1 alleles and the fewest for HLA-C alleles. In a later analysis, several top co-occurrence clusters were reported to appear linked to parvovirus B19, influenza, CMV and Epstein-Barr virus. A total of 164 TCR beta chains were listed by the study as associated with cytomegalovirus. Strong co-occurrence of HLA alleles, especially DR and DQ, made assigning TCR associations to individual alleles difficult. For the cohort, immune exposure information was limited to CMV serostatus. Linkage disequilibrium might explain the correlated functional status among segregating V segments, but an unknown experimental factor could not be excluded.

Inclusive of the bounding cysteine and phenylalanine, the CDR3 is 15 residues long. Kept here is only the CDR3 DNA, which spans 45 bases and is read in frame from base 1. CDR1 and CDR2, looked up from the germline V gene, are SGHRS and YFSETQ. The germline V end is reduced by 2 bases and the J end by 5 bases; junction bases left unmatched: 6. The cohort consisted of some 730 healthy bone marrow donors. At the time of sampling, every cohort member was nominally healthy, though immune exposures that went unrecorded were likely present. The donor was CMV seropositive and belonged to the group of 250 to 350 seropositive cohort members. A peripheral blood sample was collected from each donor, and TCR beta sequencing was performed on peripheral blood mononuclear cells. Genomic DNA extraction from the blood cell samples was performed with the Qiagen DNeasy Blood Extraction Kit. Library creation used the immunoSEQ multiplex PCR assay. For the multiplex PCR, a mixture combining 60 forward primers for TCR Vbeta segments and 13 reverse primers for TCR Jbeta segments was used. A multiplex PCR assay on genomic DNA amplified the CDR3 region of rearranged TCR beta genes. Amplified TCR beta libraries were sequenced as 87-base-pair reads on the Illumina HiSeq System. In the authors' own workflow: A later analysis counted tens of millions of unique TCR beta chains across the approximately 700 repertoires, and some 12 million of these chains were shared by at least two donors. Raw reads were error-corrected and collapsed into unique sequences with a nearest-neighbor algorithm that merged closely related sequences to remove PCR and sequencing errors. CDR3 sequences were aligned to IMGT reference sequences to assign V, D and J gene segments. For a sequence to be retained, a match of at least six nucleotides to both a V gene segment and a J gene segment was required. A rearrangement counted as productive if the CDR3 had no stop codons and remained in frame with V and J, and every other rearrangement counted as non-productive. CDR3 was defined by IMGT convention, running from the second conserved V-encoded cysteine to the conserved J-encoded phenylalanine. Sequences without an unambiguous match to a single V gene segment were excluded from the earlier analysis of about 640 of the donors. An earlier analysis of about 590 of the donors classified V segments as functional when productive rearrangements were above 56.7% and as segregating when the standard deviation between donors was above 5%. A statistical classification framework was built for diagnosing cytomegalovirus status from the catalog of TCR beta chain sequences. A later analysis assigned V and J genes by comparing TCR nucleotide sequences with IMGT/GENE-DB human TR gene sequences. In a later analysis, CDR3 sequences and most-parsimonious VDJ recombination scenarios were assigned using the TCRdist pipeline. A later analysis defined each TCR beta chain by its CDR3 amino acid sequence plus V-gene family, and excluded reads lacking a unique V-gene family. A later analysis removed 592 highly shared, low-generation-probability nucleotide sequences to deal with suspected cross-contamination and a sequencing artifact. A later analysis calculated a clonal expansion index for each public chain from normalized within-repertoire ranks of inferred template counts. In a later analysis, generation probabilities were computed with a VDJ recombination model fitted to out-of-frame rearrangements, and the resulting probabilities were checked against IGoR. A later analysis scored TCR-TCR, TCR-HLA and TCR-CMV co-occurrence with hypergeometric tests, applying a repertoire-size bias correction to TCR pairs. To estimate false discovery rates, a later analysis permuted the HLA or CMV assignments 20 times. In a later analysis, co-occurring TCRs were grouped using DBSCAN, with TCRdist sequence similarity added in when clustering inside HLA-allele-positive subsets. Repertoires with fewer than 30,000 or more than 120,000 public chains, plus five repertoires with anomalous nucleotide sharing, were excluded from co-occurrence clustering. Held by TCRdb, this immuneACCESS table contains in-frame sequences only and omits some clones. Under half of the omission traces to an unresolved V gene where checked; the cause of the rest is unknown. V and J calls and clone size come straight from that table; D and trimming were deduced from the DNA. The sample records over 150,000 clones, over 70% of which are singletons. The ten largest account for about 3.4% of the sample.

Sequencing used PBMCs. The V gene is TRBV5-1 and the J gene is TRBJ1-2, with TRBD1 identical over 10 junction bases. The sequence came from a woman in her forties or fifties in good health and CMV-seropositive. The DNA reads as follows: TGCGCCAGCAGCTTAGCGGGACAGGGGTTTTATGGCTACACCTTC. The resulting protein is CASSLAGQGFYGYTF.